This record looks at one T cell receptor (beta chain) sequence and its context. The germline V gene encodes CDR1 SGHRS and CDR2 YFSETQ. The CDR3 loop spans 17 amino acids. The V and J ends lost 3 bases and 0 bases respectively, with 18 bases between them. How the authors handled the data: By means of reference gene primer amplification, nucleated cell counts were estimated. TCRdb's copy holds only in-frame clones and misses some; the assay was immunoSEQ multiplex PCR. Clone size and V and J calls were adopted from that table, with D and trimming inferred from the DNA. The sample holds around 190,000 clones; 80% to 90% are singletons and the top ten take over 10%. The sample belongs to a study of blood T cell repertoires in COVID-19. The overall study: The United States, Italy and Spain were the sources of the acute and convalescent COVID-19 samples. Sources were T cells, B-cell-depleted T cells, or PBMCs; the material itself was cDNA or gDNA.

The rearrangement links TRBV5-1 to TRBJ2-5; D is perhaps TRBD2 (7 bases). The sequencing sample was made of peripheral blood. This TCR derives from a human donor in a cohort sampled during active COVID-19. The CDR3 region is CASSYGRGDYDQETQYF. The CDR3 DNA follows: TGCGCCAGCAGCTATGGGAGGGGGGACTACGACCAAGAGACCCAGTACTTC.